Each of the 29 T cell receptor beta chains below was sequenced from the same sample in a study of T-cell memory formation after mild COVID-19. TCRdb re-derived calls from the 5' RACE reads in MiXCR, one entry per CDR3 protein. The sample includes 250,000 to 350,000 distinct CDR3 sequences, 15% of them seen just once. Sequencing input: PBMCs or a T cell subset sorted from them (not recorded which). Receptors originate from a man between 18 and 29 years old who had mild COVID-19 (a few samples of this study predate the infection). Cell type and time point are not known.

This chain joins TRBV28 and TRBJ1-2; 7 nucleotides agree with TRBD1. V gave up 6 bases and J gave up 3 bases; unmatched junction bases: 10. In germline, CDR1 is MDHEN, CDR2 SYDVKM. CDR3 length: 15 amino acids. The CDR3 sequence: CASRRRGGADYGYTF. The CDR3 region has the DNA TGTGCCAGCAGAAGACGAGGGGGCGCGGACTATGGCTACACCTTC.

The V and J genes are TRBV27 and TRBJ2-7; perhaps D is TRBD1 or TRBD2 (5 bases each). From germline, CDR1 is MNHEY and CDR2 SMNVEV (reference sequence). The V end lost 8 bases, the J end lost 7 bases, and 18 bases lay between the germline ends. The length of the CDR3 is 13 residues. The DNA of the CDR3 is TGTGCCAGCCGGGACCTATCGAGACCAGAGCAGTACTTC. It translates to CASRDLSRPEQYF.

The chain joins TRBV27 to TRBJ1-2; TRBD1 matches 7 bases. This CDR3 contains 13 residues. Losses at the gene ends were 6 bases for V and 11 bases for J; bases not matched to a gene: 12. Germline V lookup: CDR1 MNHEY, CDR2 SMNVEV (reference sequence). CDR3: CASRAGGAPDYTF. The DNA of the CDR3 is TGTGCCAGCAGAGCAGGGGGTGCCCCGGATTACACCTTC.

This sequence joins TRBV5-1 and TRBJ2-3, with D maybe TRBD2 (5 bases). Germline V gives CDR1 SGHRS, CDR2 YFSETQ. Trimming stripped 0 bases from V and 2 bases from J, with 13 bases between. The CDR3 is 16 residues long. The CDR3 DNA reads as TGCGCCAGCAGCTTGGCCGGGCGGGCGATCACAGATACGCAGTATTTT. Amino acids: CASSLAGRAITDTQYF.

The J gene is TRBJ2-2, the V gene TRBV5-6; D remains unclear. Germline CDR1 and CDR2: SGHDT and YYEEEE. CDR3 length: 11 amino acids. Trimming took off 0 bases at V and 9 bases at J, with 3 bases between the two ends. The DNA of the CDR3 is TGTGCCAGCAGCTTGGCCCGGGAGCTGTTTTTT. Protein: CASSLARELFF.

The V gene is TRBV28, the J gene TRBJ1-1; D gene ambiguous. This CDR3 is 13 amino acids long. The germline CDR1 and CDR2 sequences are MDHEN and SYDVKM. Trimming pared 5 bases from V and 6 bases from J, leaving 13 bases between. This CDR3 is CASSPTNWAEAFF. The CDR3 nucleotides read TGTGCCAGCAGTCCGACCAATTGGGCTGAAGCTTTCTTT.

The sample holds many counts of this clonotype. The chain uses TRBV11-2 and TRBJ2-3, with a tentative D call TRBD2 (5 bases). From germline, CDR1 is SGHAT and CDR2 FQNNGV. Trimming left V 5 bases short and J 2 bases short, with 14 bases between. The CDR3 contains 15 residues. The CDR3 protein is CASSRGSYITDTQYF. The DNA for the CDR3 is TGTGCCAGCAGCCGGGGATCCTACATCACAGATACGCAGTATTTT.

This clonotype was seen more than once but under ten times. The CDR3 spells CASRPTGYTDTQYF. The CDR3 DNA follows: TGTGCCAGCAGACCCACAGGCTACACAGATACGCAGTATTTT. The chain combines TRBV12-3 or TRBV12-4 with TRBJ2-3; possibly TRBD1 for D (5 bases). Trimming shortened V by 6 bases and J by 2 bases, and 12 bases separated the two germline ends. The CDR3 has 14 amino acids.

In its sample, this clonotype was seen a few times. The genes are TRBV7-2 and TRBJ2-3; D remains unclear. Germline CDR1 is SGHTA and CDR2 is FQGNSA. Trimming pared 5 bases from V and 7 bases from J, leaving 13 bases between. CDR3 length equals 13 residues. This chain's CDR3 is CASSPPGGNTQYF. CDR3 sequence (DNA): TGTGCCAGCAGCCCCCCCGGTGGGAATACGCAGTATTTT.

This rearrangement joins TRBV18 to TRBJ2-1, with D perhaps TRBD1 or TRBD2 (6 bases each). The CDR3 contains 15 residues. V was clipped by 0 bases and J by 5 bases, with 11 bases between them. Germline lookup yields CDR1 KGHSH and CDR2 LQKENI. This CDR3 reads CASSPPGGDNNEQFF. CDR3 bases: TGTGCCAGCTCACCACCGGGCGGGGACAACAATGAGCAGTTCTTC.

This clonotype has a count of ten or more. The V call is TRBV20-1, the J call TRBJ2-3; a weak D match, TRBD2 (7 bases). The CDR3 contains 16 residues. Germline CDR1 and CDR2: DFQATT and SNEGSKA (reference sequence). V dropped 5 bases and J dropped 4 bases, with 22 bases sitting between them. The CDR3 is CSADGGSGGASDTQYF. In nucleotides, the CDR3 is TGCAGTGCTGACGGCGGGAGTGGGGGGGCCTCAGATACGCAGTATTTT.

The chain uses TRBV9 and TRBJ2-1; 10 bases agree with TRBD2. This CDR3 is built from 19 residues. V lost 4 bases, J lost 9 bases, and 22 bases stayed unmatched. Germline assignment: CDR1 SGDLS and CDR2 YYNGEE. For the CDR3, the DNA is TGTGCCAGCAGCCCTCGACTAGCGGGCCCCATCCCGCCAGTCGGTGAGCAGTTCTTC. Its protein product is CASSPRLAGPIPPVGEQFF.

The rearrangement uses TRBV20-1 and TRBJ1-5; unclear D gene. Trimming took 3 bases from V and 7 from J, leaving 10 bases between them. From germline, CDR1 is DFQATT and CDR2 SNEGSKA (reference sequence). The CDR3 runs to 12 residues. CDR3 DNA sequence: TGCAGTGCTAGCTTGATGGGGCAGCCCCAGCATTTT. Residues: CSASLMGQPQHF.

V gene TRBV4-3 combines with J gene TRBJ1-4; D call uncertain. The CDR3 runs to 15 residues. The ends were cut back, 0 bases at V and 3 bases at J, with 8 bases in the middle. The germline gives CDR1 LGHNA, CDR2 YSLEER. This chain's CDR3 is CASSQDQESNEKLFF. CDR3 coding DNA: TGCGCCAGCAGCCAAGATCAGGAATCTAATGAAAAACTGTTTTTT.

About this clonotype itself: At one of its ends the junction is not consistent with the germline gene, which may arise from a read error. V usage is TRBV5-6 and J usage is TRBJ2-5, with no clear D. This CDR3 comprises 11 residues. Germline CDR1 SGHDT, CDR2 YYEEEE. The CDR3 loop reads CASSSGRTTFF. CDR3 in DNA: TGTGCCAGCAGCTCCGGACGGACCACCTTTTTC.

The table lists this clonotype with a few counts. In DNA form, the CDR3 reads TGCGCCAGCAGTGAGTGGACAGGGGGGGAGCTGTTTTTT. Translated, it gives CASSEWTGGELFF. The V gene is TRBV10-1, the J gene TRBJ2-2, with 8 bases identical to TRBD1. The CDR3 totals 13 residues. Germline values: CDR1 WNHNN, CDR2 SYGVQD (reference sequence). V lost 1 base and J lost 8; bases outside the gene matches: 0.

V and J are TRBV24-1 and TRBJ2-1, with D unclear. CDR1 is KGHDR, CDR2 SFDVKD, per germline. V was trimmed by 3 bases and J by 3 bases, leaving 11 bases between them. The CDR3 is 15 residues long. In nucleotides, the CDR3 is TGTGCCACCAGTGATGGCCGGGTCCACTACAATGAGCAGTTCTTC. This translates into CATSDGRVHYNEQFF.

This chain links TRBV18 with TRBJ2-7; 9 nucleotides align to TRBD1. Germline CDR1 reads KGHSH; CDR2 reads LQKENI. After removal of 6 bases from V and 1 base from J, the junction contained 7 bases not matched to a gene. This CDR3 is built from 15 residues. This chain's CDR3 is CASSRGQGLSYEQYF. The CDR3 DNA follows: TGTGCCAGCTCCCGCGGACAGGGGCTATCCTACGAGCAGTACTTC.

This clonotype was found a few times. The V and J genes are TRBV7-9 and TRBJ1-1, with D perhaps TRBD1 (5 bases). The V gene lost 5 bases and the J gene lost 2 bases, with 15 bases spanning the gap. From germline, CDR1 is SEHNR and CDR2 FQNEAQ (reference sequence). The CDR3 length is 15 residues. The CDR3 DNA reads TGTGCCAGCAGCCGGTCCGGGGCTCTCAACACTGAAGCTTTCTTT. This translates into CASSRSGALNTEAFF.

The J gene is TRBJ1-4, the V gene TRBV2; D is unclear. Germline CDR1 and CDR2: SNHLY and FYNNEI. The V end lost 0 bases, the J end lost 8 bases, and 13 bases lay between the germline ends. The length of the CDR3 is 15 residues. The CDR3 sequence is CASSEAEFGPEKLFF. CDR3 DNA sequence: TGTGCCAGCAGTGAAGCGGAGTTTGGGCCAGAAAAACTGTTTTTT.

In its sample, this clonotype was seen a few times. This chain links TRBV7-9 with TRBJ1-1; 7 nucleotides match TRBD1. Germline V lookup: CDR1 SEHNR, CDR2 FQNEAQ (reference sequence). This CDR3 region has 13 residues. Trimming removed 7 bases from V and 4 bases from J; junction bases left unmatched: 6. The CDR3 bases are TGTGCCAGCACCCTTGCAGGGGGCACTGAAGCTTTCTTT. As protein: CASTLAGGTEAFF.

This clonotype was detected a few times. The rearrangement joins TRBV6-5 to TRBJ2-5; no clear D gene. V lost 2 bases to trimming and J lost 5 bases, with 9 bases between them. CDR3 length: 13 residues. Germline lookup yields CDR1 MNHEY and CDR2 SVGAGI. The chain's CDR3 is CASSYIHEETQYF. The CDR3 DNA is TGTGCCAGCAGTTACATACATGAGGAGACCCAGTACTTC.

V and J are TRBV2 and TRBJ2-1; D is unclear. The germline CDR1 and CDR2 sequences are SNHLY and FYNNEI. This CDR3 is 14 amino acids long. V was trimmed by 7 bases and J by 0 bases, leaving 10 bases between them. The CDR3: CASNPGISYNEQFF. CDR3 bases: TGTGCCAGCAACCCAGGAATCTCCTACAATGAGCAGTTCTTC.

This clonotype came up a few times. The chain couples TRBV11-1 to TRBJ2-7; TRBD2 might be the D (5 bases). Per the germline V gene, CDR1 is SGHAT and CDR2 is FQDESV (reference sequence). The CDR3 loop spans 14 amino acids. The V end was cut by 4 bases, the J end by 0 bases, with 10 bases between. This CDR3 reads CASSSVGSSYEQYF. CDR3 coding DNA: TGTGCCAGCAGCTCCGTAGGGAGCTCCTACGAGCAGTACTTC.

This clonotype was seen a handful of times. The gene calls are TRBV4-1 and TRBJ2-7, with D tentatively TRBD1 (6 bases). The CDR3 is made up of 13 amino acids. Looked up from germline, CDR1 is MGHRA and CDR2 is YSYEKL. Trimming cost V 3 bases and J 7 bases, with 13 bases left between them. Here the CDR3 reads CASSHTTGLEQYV. Written as DNA, the CDR3 is TGCGCCAGCAGCCACACGACAGGCTTAGAGCAGTACGTC.

This clonotype was seen at least ten times. This rearrangement joins TRBV9 to TRBJ1-5, with D perhaps TRBD1 (5 bases). The CDR3 spans 13 residues. With 4 bases removed from V and 8 bases from J, the gap between germline ends came to 13 bases. The V gene's germline CDR1 is SGDLS and CDR2 YYNGEE. In DNA form, the CDR3 reads TGTGCCAGCAGCTGGGACGGCTTAGAGCCCCAGCATTTT. Protein product: CASSWDGLEPQHF.

This clonotype was recorded a few times. The rearrangement joins TRBV20-1 to TRBJ1-5, with TRBD1 matching 8 bases. Trimming cost V 3 bases and J 11 bases; bases outside gene matches: 3. This CDR3 has 11 residues. Germline CDR1 is DFQATT and CDR2 is SNEGSKA (reference sequence). As DNA, the CDR3 is TGCAGTGCTAGGCTGGGACAGGCCCAGCATTTT. Its protein product is CSARLGQAQHF.

This clonotype was found a few times. This sequence joins TRBV5-5 and TRBJ1-1; D may be TRBD1 (5 bases). The CDR3 is 15 amino acids. V lost 0 bases and J 10 bases, leaving 19 bases between the germline ends. The germline gives CDR1 SGHKS, CDR2 YYEKEE (reference sequence). The CDR3 sequence is CASSLAAGTRRTAFF. The CDR3 nucleotides are TGTGCCAGCAGCTTGGCCGCCGGGACGCGGAGGACAGCTTTCTTT.

This chain joins TRBV27 and TRBJ2-1; D possibly uses TRBD1 or TRBD2 (5 bases each). Germline CDR1 MNHEY, CDR2 SMNVEV (reference sequence). This CDR3 contains 15 residues. V dropped 1 base and J dropped 9 bases, with 16 bases sitting between them. This CDR3 is CASSLWDPGASEQFF. CDR3 DNA sequence: TGTGCCAGCAGTTTATGGGATCCCGGGGCCTCTGAGCAGTTCTTC.